This T cell receptor (beta chain) originates from a study of cytomegalovirus exposure and HLA in healthy donors. About the study: The roughly 130 validation repertoires used the same platform as the 550 to 700 first-cohort repertoires (as reported by a later analysis).

Using immunoSEQ multiplex PCR, the repertoire was profiled, and TCRdb retains in-frame clones only, with some absent. The repertoire holds some 120,000 clones, with roughly 90% as singletons. The donors were members of the roughly 120-subject validation cohort (separate from the roughly 680-subject first cohort). The sequenced sample was PBMCs. The receptor's source is a young man in good health and CMV-seronegative.

CDR3 loop: CASSHMPLGTGGTGELFF. Here the CDR3 DNA reads TGCGCCAGCAGCCATATGCCCCTCGGGACAGGGGGTACCGGGGAGCTGTTTTTT. The V gene is TRBV4-1, the J gene TRBJ2-2; TRBD1 matches 11 bases. V lost 3 bases to trimming and J lost 5 bases; unmatched junction nucleotides: 11. The CDR3 is made up of 18 amino acids. The germline V gene encodes CDR1 MGHRA and CDR2 YSYEKL.